This T cell receptor (beta chain) comes out of a study of shared clonotypes between healthy human individuals. Profiled with immunoSEQ multiplex PCR; TCRdb holds only in-frame clones, not every one. Here the sample spans under 850,000 clones, approximately 72% being singletons. In regard to this clone: Its antigen is unknown.

Findings and limits, study-wide: A limitation of the genetic and exposure-history diversity represented arose from few donors.

This CDR3 has 14 amino acids. Trimming shortened V by 7 bases and J by 0 bases, and 11 bases separated the two germline ends. Germline CDR1 is SGHRS and CDR2 is YFSETQ. This chain uses TRBV5-1 with TRBJ2-1, with a weak D call TRBD2 (6 bases). The receptor was derived from a woman aged 25 to 39 in good health. The sample taken for sequencing was memory CD4+ T cells sorted from blood. As to subset: CD45RA-negative fraction. CDR3 sequence: CASQLDYSYNEQFF. As DNA, the CDR3 is TGCGCCAGCCAACTGGACTACTCCTACAATGAGCAGTTCTTC.